The present T cell receptor (beta chain) was sequenced within a study of CD8+CD57+ T cells in acquired aplastic anemia. Overall study: An average of roughly 3 ug of DNA was obtained from sorted CD4+ and CD8+ cells. General study findings and limits: Patients and controls were not found to differ significantly in CD8+ Simpson's diversity.

The table lists this clonotype with a count of one. No antigen is known for it. Sequencing involved patients with CD8+CD57+ cell expansion previously shown by flow cytometry. Each patient carried a diagnosis of severe acquired aplastic anemia. It was genomic DNA that served as the template for profiling TCR beta VDJ and CDR3. A single record per CDR3 protein comes from TCRdb applying MiXCR to the reads. The table records more than 150,000 distinct CDR3 sequences, approximately 52% of them present only once. Germline V CDR1 and CDR2: SNHLY, FYNNEI. V lost 4 bases and J lost 2, with 8 bases in between. This CDR3 spans 13 amino acids.

This chain links TRBV2 with TRBJ2-5; D not resolved. The specimen was sorted CD4+, CD8+, or CD8+CD57+ T cells (not recorded which) from PBMCs. This sequence was found in a human donor with aplastic anemia. This chain's CDR3 is CASSGVGQETQYF. For the CDR3, the DNA is TGTGCCAGCAGTGGTGTCGGACAAGAGACCCAGTACTTC.